The 23 T cell receptor beta chains in this list originate from one sample, sequenced in a study of sequential checkpoint blockade in melanoma. Sequencing was performed with immunoSEQ multiplex PCR; in TCRdb, only in-frame clones are kept and a portion is missing. The profile shows about 6,300 clones, about 19% of them singletons. Treatment indicated: randomized to nivolumab then ipilimumab (arm A) or the reverse (arm B). Here the sequenced sample was tumor tissue (inferred from file names), taken from a patient given nivolumab and ipilimumab in sequence. These receptors were collected from a human donor with melanoma.

This clone was found many times. The chain is built from TRBV11-3 and TRBJ2-2, with D possibly TRBD2 on 7 matching bases. CDR3 length equals 18 residues. Trimming removed 3 bases at V and 5 bases at J, with 22 bases between. Germline values: CDR1 SGHNT, CDR2 YENEEA. Written as DNA, the CDR3 is TGTGCCAGCAGCTTCCCGATGAACGGGGGGCCGGGGACCGGGGAGCTGTTTTTT. The encoded protein is CASSFPMNGGPGTGELFF.

V gene TRBV11-3 combines with J gene TRBJ2-1; 11 bases are a match to TRBD2. CDR1 is SGHNT and CDR2 is YENEEA in the germline V gene. This CDR3 is 16 amino acids long. V shed 1 base and J 4 bases; nucleotides not matched to a gene: 3. CDR3 residues: CASSLVAGGLYNEQFF. The CDR3 DNA sequence: TGTGCCAGCAGCTTAGTAGCGGGGGGGCTGTACAATGAGCAGTTCTTC.

By proportion, this clone is medium-sized. This chain joins TRBV10-2 and TRBJ1-5; 8 bases fit TRBD1. Germline lookup yields CDR1 WSHSY and CDR2 SAAADI. V was clipped by 10 bases and J by 1 base; unmatched bases: 6. The CDR3 is made up of 14 amino acids. In DNA form, the CDR3 reads TGCGCCACCCGGACAGGGACCAGCAATCAGCCCCAGCATTTT. Its protein is CATRTGTSNQPQHF.

V is TRBV9 and J is TRBJ2-7; D perhaps matches TRBD2 (5 bases). The CDR3 consists of 13 residues. Germline V gene lookup returns CDR1 SGDLS and CDR2 YYNGEE. Trimming took 4 bases from V and 3 from J, leaving 11 bases between them. In nucleotides, the CDR3 is TGTGCCAGCAGCAGAAGCGGACTCTACGAGCAGTACTTC. Translated: CASSRSGLYEQYF.

J is TRBJ1-1 and V is TRBV9; D is unclear. Germline CDR1 SGDLS, CDR2 YYNGEE. Trimming left V 0 bases short and J 1 base short, with 7 bases between. The CDR3 spans 14 residues. The CDR3 sequence is CASSVVSRNTEAFF. In nucleotides, the CDR3 is TGTGCCAGCAGCGTAGTGTCCAGGAACACTGAAGCTTTCTTT.

The genes are TRBV29-1 and TRBJ2-7; D is perhaps TRBD1 or TRBD2 (5 bases each). The CDR3 is 15 residues long. The germline V gene encodes CDR1 SQVTM and CDR2 ANQGSEA. V was trimmed by 5 bases and J by 2 bases, leaving 19 bases between them. The CDR3 protein is CSVLPQGRGAYEQYF. The CDR3 DNA follows: TGCAGCGTTTTACCCCAGGGACGAGGAGCCTACGAGCAGTACTTC.

This clone was counted at least ten times. The rearrangement uses TRBV11-3 and TRBJ1-3, with D perhaps TRBD1 (5 bases). V was pared by 4 bases and J by 1 base, with 20 bases between. This CDR3 is 18 amino acids long. The germline CDR1 and CDR2 sequences are SGHNT and YENEEA. CDR3 coding DNA: TGTGCCAGCAGCTGGGGCGCCGTTTGGGCTGGGTCTGGAAACACCATATATTTT. The encoded protein is CASSWGAVWAGSGNTIYF.

A note on this clone: Germline and junction disagree at one end, which may indicate a read error. The rearrangement uses TRBV19 and TRBJ1-1; tentatively, D is TRBD1 (6 bases). The CDR3 totals 14 residues. The germline gives CDR1 LNHDA, CDR2 SQIVND (reference sequence). As DNA, the CDR3 is TGTGCCAGTCGTATGGGGGGCGGGGGCACTGAAGCTTTCTTT. Translated, it gives CASRMGGGGTEAFF.

This clone was counted between two and nine times. The chain carries TRBV6-8 and TRBJ1-3; TRBD1 might be the D (5 bases). The CDR3 spans 15 residues. Germline V gene sequence: CDR1 MNHGY, CDR2 SAAAGT. Trimming stripped 0 bases from V and 4 bases from J, with 10 bases between. This chain's CDR3 is CASSYSAGSGNTIYF. The CDR3 nucleotides read TGTGCCAGCAGTTACTCGGCAGGGTCGGGAAACACCATATATTTT.

This clone was detected ten times or more. The J gene is TRBJ2-1, the V gene TRBV11-3; 12 positions agree with TRBD2. J gave up 6 bases and V 5 bases, and 8 bases lay outside the gene matches. CDR1 is SGHNT and CDR2 is YENEEA in the germline V gene. The CDR3 totals 16 residues. The CDR3 region has the DNA TGTGCCAGCAGCAAACTAGCGGGGGGAGGGGGCAATGAGCAGTTCTTC. Translation: CASSKLAGGGGNEQFF.

The chain is built from TRBV7-7 and TRBJ2-7; TRBD1 aligns across 8 bases. Trimming took 3 bases from V and 2 from J; bases not matched to a gene: 3. This CDR3 region has 14 residues. Germline V gene sequence: CDR1 SSHAT, CDR2 FNYEAQ (reference sequence). The CDR3 DNA sequence: TGTGCCAGCAGCTTGACAGGGGTGGCCTACGAGCAGTACTTC. Translated, it gives CASSLTGVAYEQYF.

The rearrangement links TRBV29-1 to TRBJ2-3, with a possible D match to TRBD1 (5 bases). The CDR3 loop spans 13 amino acids. Trimming removed 5 bases from V and 2 bases from J, with 11 bases in between. CDR1 SQVTM and CDR2 ANQGSEA come from the germline V gene. CDR3 sequence reads: CSVYGQITDTQYF. CDR3 in DNA: TGCAGCGTTTATGGACAAATCACAGATACGCAGTATTTT.

The chain joins TRBV9 to TRBJ1-5; D unresolved. Germline V gives CDR1 SGDLS, CDR2 YYNGEE. CDR3 length: 13 amino acids. Trimming cost V 0 bases and J 4 bases, with 5 bases left between them. The CDR3 DNA follows: TGTGCCAGCAGCGTAGCCCCTAATCAGCCCCAGCATTTT. Its protein product is CASSVAPNQPQHF.

This clone was detected only once. The chain combines TRBV12-5 with TRBJ2-3, with TRBD2 as a possible D gene (7 bases). This CDR3 has 16 amino acids. The ends were cut back, 5 bases at V and 2 bases at J, with 17 bases in the middle. Per germline, CDR1 LGHNT and CDR2 FRNRAP. The CDR3 nucleotides read TGTGCTAGTGGTGTTGGGGGGGCGGGTCCCACAGATACGCAGTATTTT. It specifies CASGVGGAGPTDTQYF.

The chain carries TRBV19 and TRBJ1-5; no reliable D call. V lost 5 bases and J 6 bases, leaving 8 bases between the germline ends. Germline CDR1 and CDR2: LNHDA and SQIVND (reference sequence). This CDR3 is built from 12 residues. CDR3 protein: CASSPSSQPQHF. The CDR3 nucleotides are TGTGCCAGTAGTCCCTCGAGTCAGCCCCAGCATTTT.

This chain links TRBV15 with TRBJ2-3; 7 nucleotides agree with TRBD2. V lost 1 base to trimming and J lost 1 base; unmatched junction nucleotides: 2. The germline gives CDR1 LNHNV, CDR2 YYDKDF (reference sequence). The CDR3 is 15 residues long. The CDR3 DNA reads TGTGCCACCAGCAGAGTGAGCGGGGGCACAGATACGCAGTATTTT. This codes for CATSRVSGGTDTQYF.

This clone was seen more than once but under ten times. This sequence joins TRBV6-8 and TRBJ2-5; D is perhaps TRBD2 (6 bases). Per germline, CDR1 MNHGY and CDR2 SAAAGT. The CDR3 loop spans 15 amino acids. Deletions cut 8 bases from V and 2 bases from J, with 18 bases between. In DNA, the CDR3 is TGTGCCAGCTCAATATTGGGGGGTAGACAAGAGACCCAGTACTTC. It is translated as CASSILGGRQETQYF.

This clone occurred many times. This chain connects TRBV6-8 to TRBJ2-7; no reliable D call. V gave up 3 bases and J gave up 2 bases, with 11 bases separating them. The germline CDR1 and CDR2 sequences are MNHGY and SAAAGT. This CDR3 spans 14 amino acids. CDR3 amino acids: CASSYKLGPYEQYF. The CDR3, as DNA: TGTGCCAGCAGTTATAAGCTGGGCCCCTACGAGCAGTACTTC.

V gene TRBV9 combines with J gene TRBJ2-7, with 12 bases that match TRBD1. The V gene's germline CDR1 is SGDLS and CDR2 YYNGEE. CDR3 length: 15 residues. The ends lost 1 base at V and 7 bases at J; junction bases unmatched: 6. The CDR3, as DNA: TGTGCCAGCAGCGTATCGGGACAGGGGGCCAGGGAGCAGTACTTC. It codes for CASSVSGQGAREQYF.

This clone was counted many times. This chain connects TRBV9 to TRBJ2-7; 9 positions agree with TRBD2. V lost 4 bases to trimming and J lost 3 bases; unmatched junction nucleotides: 5. CDR1 and CDR2 (germline): SGDLS, YYNGEE. CDR3 length: 14 residues. For the CDR3, the DNA is TGTGCCAGCAGCAGTCTAGCGGGGCACTACGAGCAGTACTTC. Translated, it gives CASSSLAGHYEQYF. Complete variable domain (other parts from reference TRBV9 and TRBJ2-7): DSGVTQTPKHLITATGQRVTLRCSPRSGDLSVYWYQQSLDQGLQFLIQYYNGEERAKGNILERFSAQQFPDLHSELNLSSLELGDSALYFCASSSLAGHYEQYFGPGTRLTVT.

The sample holds a few counts of this clone. This chain links TRBV18 with TRBJ1-3; unclear D gene. Germline assignment: CDR1 KGHSH and CDR2 LQKENI. V shed 2 bases and J shed 4 bases, with 6 bases lying between them. The CDR3 extends over 13 amino acids. CDR3 sequence reads: CASSPTSGNTIYF. Here the CDR3 DNA reads TGTGCCAGCTCACCAACCTCAGGAAACACCATATATTTT.

This clone was counted at least ten times. The genes are TRBV11-3 and TRBJ1-1; D call uncertain. The V end lost 4 bases, the J end lost 3 bases, and 12 bases lay between the germline ends. This CDR3 is built from 14 residues. Germline V CDR1 and CDR2: SGHNT, YENEEA. For the CDR3, the DNA is TGTGCCAGCAGCTCCCACCAGAGGGACACTGAAGCTTTCTTT. Amino acid sequence: CASSSHQRDTEAFF. Full variable domain (missing parts from reference TRBV11-3 and TRBJ1-1): EAGVVQSPRYKIIEKKQPVAFWCNPISGHNTLYWYLQNLGQGPELLIRYENEEAVDDSQLPKDRFSAERLKGVDSTLKIQPAELGDSAVYLCASSSHQRDTEAFFGQGTRLTVV.

This clone is termed medium-sized. The chain employs TRBV6-8 and TRBJ2-3; 9 bases are shared with TRBD2. Germline V gene lookup returns CDR1 MNHGY and CDR2 SAAAGT. Unmatched junction bases numbered 6, after V lost 2 bases and J lost 0 bases. The CDR3 extends over 17 amino acids. CDR3 loop: CASSYAGGALSTDTQYF. CDR3 nucleotides: TGTGCCAGCAGTTACGCGGGGGGGGCTCTGAGCACAGATACGCAGTATTTT.